This is a list of T cell receptor beta chains from one sample in a study of identical twins. MiXCR, run by TCRdb on the 5' RACE reads, gives a single entry per CDR3 protein. This sample has around 1.7 million distinct CDR3 sequences; around 29% occur once, and the top ten carry over 0.25%. Sequenced material: cord blood. The receptor source for this set is a newborn girl in good health. The CDR3 runs from the conserved cysteine through the conserved F or W. Fields, in order: clone size, J gene, D gene, CDR3 length, V gene, CDR3 protein, CDR3 DNA. A D gene is named only where the DNA matches it firmly. Not every row has a clone size; where given, it reads once, few, many or a size class.

clone size: few
J gene: TRBJ2-3
D gene: .
CDR3 length: 14
V gene: TRBV20-1
CDR3 protein: CSARVASYTDTQYF
CDR3 DNA: TGCAGTGCTAGAGTAGCTAGCTACACAGATACGCAGTATTTT

clone size: many
J gene: TRBJ2-3
D gene: .
CDR3 length: 13
V gene: TRBV29-1
CDR3 protein: CSGRVGYTDTQYF
CDR3 DNA: TGCAGCGGCAGGGTGGGATACACAGATACGCAGTATTTT

clone size: few
J gene: TRBJ1-2
D gene: .
CDR3 length: 16
V gene: TRBV6-1
CDR3 protein: CASSVRATTPNYGYTF
CDR3 DNA: TGTGCCAGCAGTGTAAGGGCCACGACCCCCAACTATGGCTACACCTTC

clone size: .
J gene: TRBJ1-3
D gene: .
CDR3 length: 14
V gene: TRBV7-9
CDR3 protein: CASSLRGSGNTVYF
CDR3 DNA: TGTGCCAGCAGCTTAAGGGGGTCTGGAAACACCGTATATTTT

clone size: few
J gene: TRBJ2-3
D gene: TRBD2
CDR3 length: 14
V gene: TRBV29-1
CDR3 protein: CSVGLAGGQDTQYF
CDR3 DNA: TGCAGCGTTGGGTTAGCGGGGGGGCAAGATACGCAGTATTTT

clone size: many
J gene: TRBJ2-5
D gene: TRBD2
CDR3 length: 11
V gene: TRBV12-3/TRBV12-4
CDR3 protein: CASSLSGKQYF
CDR3 DNA: TGTGCCAGCAGTTTAAGCGGGAAGCAGTACTTC

clone size: .
J gene: TRBJ2-7
D gene: TRBD2
CDR3 length: 16
V gene: TRBV20-1
CDR3 protein: CSARALTSGSYNEQYF
CDR3 DNA: TGCAGTGCTAGAGCCTTGACTAGCGGCTCCTACAATGAGCAGTACTTC

clone size: .
J gene: TRBJ2-5
D gene: .
CDR3 length: 14
V gene: TRBV2
CDR3 protein: CASPSEGGTNEQYF
CDR3 DNA: TGTGCCAGCCCAAGTGAAGGTGGTACAAATGAGCAGTACTTC

clone size: .
J gene: TRBJ2-7
D gene: .
CDR3 length: 15
V gene: TRBV5-1
CDR3 protein: CASASWDGKNYEQYF
CDR3 DNA: TGCGCCAGCGCATCCTGGGACGGCAAAAACTACGAGCAGTACTTC

clone size: few
J gene: TRBJ2-4
D gene: .
CDR3 length: 23
V gene: TRBV11-2
CDR3 protein: CASSFPYDPGSPSASWAKNIQYF
CDR3 DNA: TGTGCCAGCAGCTTCCCTTACGACCCGGGCTCCCCATCCGCCAGCTGGGCCAAAAACATTCAGTACTTC

clone size: .
J gene: TRBJ1-1
D gene: .
CDR3 length: 13
V gene: TRBV11-3
CDR3 protein: CASSLGTLTEAFF
CDR3 DNA: TGTGCCAGCAGTCTTGGGACACTCACTGAAGCTTTCTTT

clone size: .
J gene: TRBJ2-3
D gene: .
CDR3 length: 14
V gene: TRBV12-3/TRBV12-4
CDR3 protein: CASNLGLSTDTQYF
CDR3 DNA: TGTGCCAGCAACCTAGGACTGAGCACAGATACGCAGTATTTT

clone size: .
J gene: TRBJ2-3
D gene: .
CDR3 length: 15
V gene: TRBV24-1
CDR3 protein: CATSDLLSSTDTQYF
CDR3 DNA: TGTGCCACCAGTGATTTGCTGTCCAGCACAGATACGCAGTATTTT

clone size: few
J gene: TRBJ2-7
D gene: TRBD2
CDR3 length: 14
V gene: TRBV27
CDR3 protein: CASSLRASGYEQYF
CDR3 DNA: TGTGCCAGCAGTTTACGGGCTAGCGGTTACGAGCAGTACTTC

clone size: once
J gene: TRBJ2-3
D gene: .
CDR3 length: 13
V gene: TRBV20-1
CDR3 protein: CSALHGVEDTQYF
CDR3 DNA: TGCAGTGCTCTACACGGGGTGGAAGATACGCAGTATTTT

clone size: few
J gene: TRBJ2-5
D gene: .
CDR3 length: 13
V gene: TRBV9
CDR3 protein: CASSASLAETQYF
CDR3 DNA: TGTGCCAGCAGCGCCTCACTAGCAGAGACCCAGTACTTC

clone size: many
J gene: TRBJ2-7
D gene: TRBD1
CDR3 length: 14
V gene: TRBV9
CDR3 protein: CASSSGQATYEQYF
CDR3 DNA: TGTGCCAGCAGCTCCGGACAGGCGACTTACGAGCAGTACTTC

clone size: few
J gene: TRBJ2-3
D gene: TRBD2
CDR3 length: 16
V gene: TRBV11-2
CDR3 protein: CASSPTSGRFGDTQYF
CDR3 DNA: TGTGCCAGCAGTCCGACTAGCGGGAGATTTGGAGATACGCAGTATTTT

clone size: once
J gene: TRBJ1-3
D gene: .
CDR3 length: 16
V gene: TRBV5-1
CDR3 protein: CASSGQDSSYGNTIYF
CDR3 DNA: TGCGCCAGCAGCGGTCAGGACAGTAGTTACGGAAACACCATATATTTT

clone size: .
J gene: TRBJ2-7
D gene: .
CDR3 length: 13
V gene: TRBV7-9
CDR3 protein: CASSFKRFYEQYF
CDR3 DNA: TGTGCCAGCAGCTTCAAGAGGTTCTACGAGCAGTACTTC